Each of the 6 T cell receptor beta chains below was sequenced from the same sample in a study of blood T cell repertoires in COVID-19. Here immunoSEQ multiplex PCR was the method, and the copy in TCRdb shows in-frame clones only, minus some. This table has around 160,000 clones, about 92% appearing once. Material: peripheral blood. These receptors all stem from a woman in her fifties or sixties with COVID-19, enrolled during active disease.

The V call is TRBV3-1 (or the pseudogene TRBV3-2), the J call TRBJ2-2; D is undetermined. Germline loops: CDR1 LGHDT, CDR2 YNNKEL (reference sequence). With 4 bases removed from V and 3 bases from J, the gap between germline ends came to 6 bases. CDR3 length: 13 amino acids. The CDR3 coding sequence is TGTGCCAGCAGCCTAAGCTACACCGGGGAGCTGTTTTTT. It is translated as CASSLSYTGELFF.

This clone appeared a single time. The V call is TRBV7-8, the J call TRBJ1-1; D gene ambiguous. The CDR3 contains 14 residues. Trimming took off 3 bases at V and 6 bases at J, with 14 bases between the two ends. Germline CDR1 and CDR2: SGHVS and FQNEAQ. CDR3 nucleotides: TGTGCCAGCAGCTTGTACGGGGAGGTTGCTGAAGCTTTCTTT. Translation gives CASSLYGEVAEAFF.

The V call is TRBV29-1, the J call TRBJ2-2, with TRBD1 matching 10 bases. CDR1 SQVTM and CDR2 ANQGSEA come from the germline V gene. Unmatched junction bases numbered 9, after V lost 4 bases and J lost 1 base. The CDR3 has 17 amino acids. CDR3 DNA: TGCAGCGTTGGGAAGGGACAGGGGATAGGGAACACCGGGGAGCTGTTTTTT. It yields the protein CSVGKGQGIGNTGELFF.

This rearrangement joins TRBV14 to TRBJ1-4; 7 bases are a match to TRBD1. In germline, CDR1 is SGHDN, CDR2 FVKESK. The J segment lost 8 bases and the V segment lost 1 base, leaving 7 bases of the junction unmatched. The CDR3 consists of 15 residues. CDR3 sequence reads: CASSQGDRAQEKLFF. Written as DNA, the CDR3 is TGTGCCAGCAGCCAAGGCGACAGGGCCCAAGAAAAACTGTTTTTT.

The chain couples TRBV5-6 to TRBJ1-5; 7 nucleotides align to TRBD1. Germline V CDR1 and CDR2: SGHDT, YYEEEE. The CDR3 extends over 16 amino acids. Trimming removed 2 bases from V and 5 bases from J; junction bases left unmatched: 10. The CDR3 sequence is CASSFWVTGVDQPQHF. As DNA, the CDR3 is TGTGCCAGCAGCTTTTGGGTTACAGGGGTGGATCAGCCCCAGCATTTT.

The V call is TRBV19, the J call TRBJ1-4; TRBD1 aligns across 7 bases. The germline V gene has CDR1 LNHDA and CDR2 SQIVND (reference sequence). Trimming at V came to 6 bases and at J to 7 bases, leaving 17 bases not matched to a gene. CDR3 length: 17 amino acids. The CDR3 DNA reads as TGTGCCAGTAGGCCGGGACAGATCAACCCTGCGACTGAAAAACTGTTTTTT. Residues: CASRPGQINPATEKLFF. Combining the CDR3 with reference TRBV19 and TRBJ1-4 gives the whole variable domain DGGITQSPKYLFRKEGQNVTLSCEQNLNHDAMYWYRQDPGQGLRLIYYSQIVNDFQKGDIAEGYSVSREKKESFPLTVTSAQKNPTAFYLCASRPGQINPATEKLFFGSGTQLSVL.